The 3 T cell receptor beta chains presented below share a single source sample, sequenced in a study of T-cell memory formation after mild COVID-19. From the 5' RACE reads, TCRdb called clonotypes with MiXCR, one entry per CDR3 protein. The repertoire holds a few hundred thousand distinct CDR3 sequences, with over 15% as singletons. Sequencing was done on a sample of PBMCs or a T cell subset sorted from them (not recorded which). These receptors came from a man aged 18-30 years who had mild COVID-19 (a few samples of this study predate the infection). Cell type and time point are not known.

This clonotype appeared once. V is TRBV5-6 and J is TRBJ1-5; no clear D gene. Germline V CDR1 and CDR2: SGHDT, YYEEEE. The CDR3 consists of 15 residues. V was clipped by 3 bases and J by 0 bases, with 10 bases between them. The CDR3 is CASSYRVNSNQPQHF. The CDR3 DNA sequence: TGTGCCAGCAGCTACAGAGTGAATAGCAATCAGCCCCAGCATTTT.

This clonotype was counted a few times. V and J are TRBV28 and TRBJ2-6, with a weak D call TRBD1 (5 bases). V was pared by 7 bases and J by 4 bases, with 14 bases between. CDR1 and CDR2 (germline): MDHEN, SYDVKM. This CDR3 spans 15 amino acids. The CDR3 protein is CASTSGFSGANVLTF. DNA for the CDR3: TGTGCCAGCACATCAGGGTTCTCCGGGGCCAACGTCCTGACTTTC.

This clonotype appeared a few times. The CDR3 protein is CSARVSGRSQPQHF. CDR3 coding DNA: TGCAGTGCTAGAGTGTCGGGTCGCAGTCAGCCCCAGCATTTT. The chain links TRBV20-1 to TRBJ1-5, with D unclear. Germline V gene sequence: CDR1 DFQATT, CDR2 SNEGSKA (reference sequence). The CDR3 contains 14 residues. Trimming left V 1 base short and J 6 bases short, with 13 bases between.